Following are 21 T cell receptor beta chains from one sample sequenced in a study of glioma-infiltrating T cells. Using RNA template, CDR3s of TCR alpha and beta were amplified with iRepertoire arm-PCR. In TCRdb, the multiplex PCR reads were re-called with MiXCR into one record per CDR3 protein. The sample records approximately 140,000 distinct CDR3 sequences, about 22% being singletons. Sequencing input: glioma tissue, nonneoplastic brain tissue, or PBMCs (not recorded which). The receptors come from a human donor with low-grade glioma or glioblastoma, undergoing nonglioma brain surgery, or in good health (not recorded which).

The chain combines TRBV5-5 with TRBJ1-4; D ambiguous. V was clipped by 7 bases and J by 0 bases, with 13 bases between them. CDR1 is SGHKS and CDR2 is YYEKEE in the germline V gene (reference sequence). The CDR3 length is 15 residues. CDR3: CASARSEATNEKLFF. The CDR3 DNA reads TGTGCCAGCGCCCGATCGGAGGCAACTAATGAAAAACTGTTTTTT.

This clonotype has only a few counts. The chain uses TRBV12-3 or TRBV12-4 and TRBJ2-5; TRBD2 agrees at 15 bases. V was clipped by 6 bases and J by 5 bases; unmatched bases: 4. The CDR3 extends over 15 amino acids. CDR3 protein: CASSPGLAGGETQYF. CDR3 sequence (DNA): TGTGCCAGCAGCCCCGGACTAGCGGGGGGGGAGACCCAGTACTTC.

The rearrangement joins TRBV19 to TRBJ1-2; 8 bases are shared with TRBD1. The CDR3 spans 15 residues. Germline CDR1 reads LNHDA; CDR2 reads SQIVND (reference sequence). The V and J ends lost 1 base and 7 bases, in that order; junction bases with no gene match: 8. Here the CDR3 DNA reads TGTGCCAGTAGTATAGGTGCTGGACAGGGCCGTGGCTACACCTTC. This gives the protein CASSIGAGQGRGYTF.

This clonotype is a singleton in its sample. This clone may be a read error of a much larger clone one base away. V usage is TRBV20-1 and J usage is TRBJ2-1; D gene unclear. This CDR3 spans 12 amino acids. Germline CDR1 is DFQATT and CDR2 is SNEGSKA (reference sequence). The CDR3: CSAIKVTNKQFF. The CDR3, as DNA: TGCAGTGCTATCAAAGTAACCAATAAGCAGTTCTTC.

In regard to this clonotype: One junction end disagrees with the germline gene, perhaps due to a read error. CDR3 coding DNA: TGCGCCAGCCATAACGGACAGGCCGCCACAGATACGCAGTATTTT. Its translation is CASHNGQAATDTQYF. The V call is TRBV7-2, the J call TRBJ2-3, with 7 bases identical to TRBD1. The CDR3 has 15 residues. CDR1 is SGHTA, CDR2 FQGNSA, per germline.

The J gene is TRBJ2-5, the V gene TRBV6-2 or TRBV6-3; 7 bases map to TRBD2. V lost 1 base to trimming and J lost 1 base; unmatched junction nucleotides: 0. CDR1 and CDR2 (germline): MNHEY, SVGEGT. The CDR3 is made up of 14 amino acids. CDR3 in amino acids: CASSYWGGQETQYF. The CDR3 nucleotides read TGTGCCAGCAGTTACTGGGGGGGCCAAGAGACCCAGTACTTC.

This clonotype has a handful of counts. The chain carries TRBV7-9 and TRBJ1-1, with a weak D call TRBD1 (5 bases). With 5 bases removed from V and 8 bases from J, the gap between germline ends came to 15 bases. The CDR3 is made up of 13 amino acids. Per the germline V gene, CDR1 is SEHNR and CDR2 is FQNEAQ (reference sequence). The CDR3 here is CASSLGTRSEAFF. CDR3 DNA sequence: TGTGCCAGCAGCCTAGGGACCAGATCCGAAGCTTTCTTT.

This clonotype showed up just once. A read error may be the cause here, since a much bigger clone is one base away. V usage is TRBV20-1 and J usage is TRBJ2-5; D might be TRBD1 (7 bases). Germline CDR1 and CDR2: DFQATT and SNEGSKA (reference sequence). CDR3 length equals 15 residues. CDR3 residues: CSSRDGGTVLETQYF. The CDR3 region has the DNA TGCAGTTCTAGAGATGGAGGGACAGTGTTAGAGACCCAGTACTTC.

V and J are TRBV19 and TRBJ2-3, with 7 bases aligning to TRBD1. Germline assignment: CDR1 LNHDA and CDR2 SQIVND (reference sequence). This CDR3 spans 15 amino acids. V trimming: 5 bases; J trimming: 0 bases; junction bases outside the gene matches: 5. The DNA of the CDR3 is TGTGCCAGTAGTGCCGGACAGGTTAGCACAGATACGCAGTATTTT. Amino acid sequence: CASSAGQVSTDTQYF.

At least ten counts were recorded for this clonotype. J is TRBJ2-5 and V is TRBV6-1, with unresolved D. Trimming removed 2 bases from V and 5 bases from J, with 6 bases in between. CDR1 is MNHNS, CDR2 SASEGT, per germline. CDR3 size: 12 residues. The CDR3 DNA is TGTGCCAGCAGTGAATTGGGGGAGACCCAGTACTTC. It specifies CASSELGETQYF.

This clonotype appeared many times. The chain couples TRBV20-1 to TRBJ1-1; D is uncertain. Deletions cut 0 bases from V and 0 bases from J, with 11 bases between. This CDR3 spans 15 amino acids. Germline V gives CDR1 DFQATT, CDR2 SNEGSKA (reference sequence). The CDR3 protein is CSARDHGLLNTEAFF. Written as DNA, the CDR3 is TGCAGTGCTAGAGATCATGGACTCTTGAACACTGAAGCTTTCTTT.

This clonotype was found many times. The chain uses TRBV20-1 and TRBJ2-5, with D hard to call. V was pared by 3 bases and J by 7 bases, with 6 bases between. Germline CDR1 DFQATT, CDR2 SNEGSKA (reference sequence). CDR3 length equals 10 residues. The CDR3 reads CSASSLTQYF. The CDR3 DNA follows: TGCAGTGCTAGTTCTTTGACCCAGTACTTC.

The chain has TRBV14 and TRBJ1-6; D gene uncertain. CDR3 length: 16 residues. The germline V gene has CDR1 SGHDN and CDR2 FVKESK. V gave up 1 base and J gave up 5 bases, with 12 bases separating them. The CDR3 spells CASSQVGSIDNSPLHF. Written as DNA, the CDR3 is TGTGCCAGCAGCCAAGTCGGTTCTATCGATAATTCACCCCTCCACTTT.

This clonotype was detected only a few times. This chain links TRBV2 with TRBJ2-5, with unresolved D. The length of the CDR3 is 13 residues. V dropped 7 bases and J dropped 1 base, with 10 bases sitting between them. Germline loops: CDR1 SNHLY, CDR2 FYNNEI. CDR3 DNA: TGTGCCAGCACCCCCACAGCCCAAGAGACCCAGTACTTC. It yields the protein CASTPTAQETQYF.

This sequence joins TRBV18 and TRBJ2-7, with TRBD2 matching over 11 bases. Germline V gene lookup returns CDR1 KGHSH and CDR2 LQKENI. Unmatched junction bases numbered 9, after V lost 5 bases and J lost 3 bases. The CDR3 is 16 residues long. The CDR3 coding sequence is TGTGCCAGCTCATCCACCGGCGGACTAGCGGGCTACGAGCAGTACGTC. Amino acid sequence: CASSSTGGLAGYEQYV.

This clonotype was recorded many times. The J gene is TRBJ1-2, the V gene TRBV27; a weak D match, TRBD1 (6 bases). V lost 5 bases and J lost 4, with 17 bases in between. Germline CDR1 and CDR2: MNHEY and SMNVEV (reference sequence). This CDR3 spans 15 amino acids. The DNA for the CDR3 is TGTGCCAGCAGTGCTCCACATGGGGGCCTCTATGGCTACACCTTC. Residues: CASSAPHGGLYGYTF.

This clonotype occurred a few times. The chain combines TRBV20-1 with TRBJ2-1; 12 nucleotides align to TRBD2. CDR1 and CDR2 (germline): DFQATT, SNEGSKA (reference sequence). CDR3 length: 15 amino acids. Trimming took 6 bases from V and 4 from J; bases not matched to a gene: 7. The CDR3 nucleotides are TGCAGTGCGCGTACAACTAGCGGGGGGTACAATGAGCAGTTCTTC. This gives the protein CSARTTSGGYNEQFF.

V gene TRBV6-1 combines with J gene TRBJ1-5; D is undetermined. With 8 bases removed from V and 6 bases from J, the gap between germline ends came to 11 bases. This CDR3 is built from 12 residues. Germline loops: CDR1 MNHNS, CDR2 SASEGT. The CDR3 loop reads CASGPPGQPQHF. The CDR3 nucleotides read TGTGCCAGCGGTCCGCCCGGTCAGCCCCAGCATTTT.

Regarding this clonotype: A much more abundant neighbour one base away suggests this may be a read error. V is TRBV6-5 and J is TRBJ2-1; no clear D. Looked up from germline, CDR1 is MNHEY and CDR2 is SVGAGI. The V gene lost 7 bases and the J gene lost 5 bases, with 18 bases spanning the gap. This CDR3 is 15 amino acids long. CDR3 DNA: TGTGCCAGCATCTTAAGTTGGGGTACCGACAATGAGCAGTTCTTC. Translating gives CASILSWGTDNEQFF.

This clonotype was observed at least ten times. The chain links TRBV20-1 to TRBJ1-4; D remains unclear. V was cut by 0 bases and J by 3 bases, with 8 bases left in between. The CDR3 spans 14 residues. CDR1 and CDR2 from the germline V gene are DFQATT and SNEGSKA (reference sequence). The CDR3 nucleotides read TGCAGTGCTAGAGAAGGCACTGCTAATGAAAAACTGTTTTTT. Its translation: CSAREGTANEKLFF.

This clonotype appeared a few times. The rearrangement uses TRBV7-9 and TRBJ2-1; D remains unclear. V lost 8 bases and J 0 bases, leaving 11 bases between the germline ends. This CDR3 spans 14 amino acids. The germline V gene encodes CDR1 SEHNR and CDR2 FQNEAQ (reference sequence). The CDR3 nucleotides are TGTGCCAGCTCTTTGATGAGCTCCTACAATGAGCAGTTCTTC. It codes for CASSLMSSYNEQFF.